A selection of T cell receptor beta chains follows, all from one sample in a study of control samples from healthy donors and cancer patients. Clones were sequenced by immunoSEQ multiplex PCR, and TCRdb holds only the in-frame ones, with some missing. Altogether about 130,000 clones are present, 90% being singletons, with the ten largest covering 2% to 3%. The sequenced sample was blood. The source is a man aged 18 to 29 in good health. CDR3s include the opening cysteine and the closing phenylalanine or tryptophan. The order of the fields is J gene, V gene, D gene, clone size, CDR3 DNA, CDR3 protein. D genes are given only for firm matches. Size is stated for part of the rows, as once, few or many counts, or as a class when the clone is expanded.

TRBJ2-1	TRBV19	TRBD2	-	TGTGCCAGTAGTTTCTCTAGCGGTTCCAATGAGCAGTTCTTC	CASSFSSGSNEQFF
TRBJ2-1	TRBV29-1	TRBD2	once	TGCAGCGTTCTTGGCCTAGCGGGGGGCGCTCGGGACAATGAGCAGTTCTTC	CSVLGLAGGARDNEQFF
TRBJ1-2	TRBV7-9	-	once	TGTGCCAGCAGCTTAGCTCTCGGCAGGGAGGACTATGGCTACACCTTC	CASSLALGREDYGYTF
TRBJ2-5	TRBV23-1	-	-	TGCGCCAGCAGTCAATCCCTTCCTCAGGCCCCTAGGGAGACCCAGTACTTC	CASSQSLPQAPRETQYF
TRBJ2-1	TRBV4-1	-	-	TGCGCCAGCAGCCAAGACGAAGAGGCAGTAAAAACGGGTGAGCAGTTCTTC	CASSQDEEAVKTGEQFF
TRBJ1-6	TRBV10-3	-	-	TGTGCCATCAGTGTGGACACCGGGAACTCACCCCTCCACTTT	CAISVDTGNSPLHF
TRBJ1-1	TRBV6-5	-	-	TGTGCCAGCAGTTACTCGTCGGGCGCGGGCACTGAAGCTTTCTTT	CASSYSSGAGTEAFF
TRBJ1-2	TRBV5-6	TRBD1	-	TGTGCCAGCAGCTTGTTACAGGGGGCGGTCTATGGCTACACCTTC	CASSLLQGAVYGYTF
TRBJ2-6	TRBV7-3	-	-	TGTGCCAGCAGCTTAGGACAGACAGGGGCCAACGTCCTGACTTTC	CASSLGQTGANVLTF
TRBJ2-1	TRBV12-3/TRBV12-4	-	once	TGTGCCAGCAGCACCAGTACAGAGCAGCAGTTCTTC	CASSTSTEQQFF
TRBJ2-1	TRBV7-2	-	-	TGTGCCAGCAGCTTATTCCGCCTATATGAGCAGTTCTTC	CASSLFRLYEQFF
TRBJ1-4	TRBV19	TRBD1	-	TGTGCCAGCCAGGGGGCCCCCTATCTAGGGGAAAAACTGTTTTTT	CASQGAPYLGEKLFF
TRBJ1-6	TRBV5-6	-	-	TGTGCCAGCAGCTTGGCGGATTCACCCCTCCACTTT	CASSLADSPLHF
TRBJ2-6	TRBV30	-	-	TGTGCCGGGGACGGCTCTGGGGCCAACGTCCTGACTTTC	CAGDGSGANVLTF
TRBJ2-3	TRBV7-3	-	-	TGTGCCAGCAGCTTAGACAGCAGTTACACAGATACGCAGTATTTT	CASSLDSSYTDTQYF
TRBJ1-2	TRBV7-8	-	-	TGTGCCAGCAGCGTGGGGGGGAACTATGGCTACACCTTC	CASSVGGNYGYTF
TRBJ2-4	TRBV4-1	-	many	TGCGCCAGCAGCCAAGGAGGGGGGTTGGGAACCAAAAACATTCAGTACTTC	CASSQGGGLGTKNIQYF
TRBJ1-2	TRBV18	TRBD1	-	TGTGCCAGCTCAAGTAACTCTCCGGGACAGAACTATGGCTACACCTTC	CASSSNSPGQNYGYTF
TRBJ2-5	TRBV29-1	TRBD1	-	TGCAGCGTTGAAGATTGGCGGACAGGGGGGAAAGAGACCCAGTACTTC	CSVEDWRTGGKETQYF
TRBJ1-1	TRBV27	-	once	TGTGCCAGTAAGAACAACAGAGCCAACACTGAAGCTTTCTTT	CASKNNRANTEAFF
TRBJ1-2	TRBV18	-	-	TGTGCCAGCTCACCGACCGACAGCTTGGATGGCTACACCTTC	CASSPTDSLDGYTF
TRBJ1-1	TRBV28	-	-	TGTGCCAGCAGCTCACGTGGGGCGAACACTGAAGCTTTCTTT	CASSSRGANTEAFF
TRBJ2-1	TRBV27	-	once	TGTGCCAGCAGTTTGGGGGGCTACCAGTTCTTC	CASSLGGYQFF
TRBJ1-5	TRBV27	-	-	TGTGCCAGCAATGTGTGGCCAAGCAATCAGCCCCAGCATTTT	CASNVWPSNQPQHF
TRBJ1-2	TRBV7-6	-	-	TGTGCCAGCAGCCCAGCGGGCGGAGCTAACTATGGCTACACCTTC	CASSPAGGANYGYTF
TRBJ2-1	TRBV5-1	-	-	TGCGCCAGCAGCTCGACAGGCAGCTCCTACAATGAGCAGTTCTTC	CASSSTGSSYNEQFF
TRBJ1-5	TRBV12-3/TRBV12-4	-	-	TGTGCCAGTACGGTAGGGAGCAATCAGCCCCAGCATTTT	CASTVGSNQPQHF
TRBJ2-5	TRBV18	-	once	TGTGCCAGCTCACTATGGACAGAAGCCCAAGAGACCCAGTACTTC	CASSLWTEAQETQYF
TRBJ1-2	TRBV6-6	-	-	TGTGCCAGCAGTGGGACCGGGGGCCGTGACTATGGCTACACCTTC	CASSGTGGRDYGYTF
TRBJ2-1	TRBV7-2	-	-	TGTGCCAGCAGCTCAGGTAGAATTAGCTCCTACAATGAGCAGTTCTTC	CASSSGRISSYNEQFF
TRBJ2-5	TRBV10-2	-	few	TGCGCCAGCAGTGAGTCGGGGGGACGGGAGACCCAGTACTTC	CASSESGGRETQYF
TRBJ1-3	TRBV3-1/TRBV3-2	-	-	TGTGCCAGCAGCCAAGTAACGGTCAGCTCTGGAAACACCATATATTTT	CASSQVTVSSGNTIYF
TRBJ1-1	TRBV29-1	-	-	TGCAGCGTTGAAGTGGACGGAGCTTTCTTT	CSVEVDGAFF
TRBJ2-7	TRBV12-3/TRBV12-4	TRBD1	-	TGTGCCAGCAGTCCGTGGACAGGGAAGGAGCAGTACTTC	CASSPWTGKEQYF
TRBJ2-7	TRBV24-1	-	-	TGTGCCACCAGTGACTCCCGGGGACGGTATTACGAGCAGTACTTC	CATSDSRGRYYEQYF
TRBJ2-3	TRBV30	TRBD2	-	TGTGCCTGGACGTTCAGCGGGGGGGCGGATACGCAGTATTTT	CAWTFSGGADTQYF
TRBJ2-3	TRBV7-6	TRBD2	-	TGTGCCAGCAGCCAGGGACTAGCGGGGAGCACAGATACGCAGTATTTT	CASSQGLAGSTDTQYF
TRBJ1-1	TRBV12-3/TRBV12-4	-	-	TGTGCCAGCAGTTTGGCAGGGATAACTGAAGCTTTCTTT	CASSLAGITEAFF
TRBJ2-5	TRBV24-1	-	-	TGTGCCACCAGTGATGCCTCTTGGGTTCGTCAAGAGACCCAGTACTTC	CATSDASWVRQETQYF
TRBJ2-1	TRBV12-5	-	-	TGTGCTAGTGGTGGCAGAGATGAGCAGTTCTTC	CASGGRDEQFF
TRBJ2-2	TRBV27	-	once	TGTGCCAGCAGTTCAAACACCGGGGAGCTGTTTTTT	CASSSNTGELFF
TRBJ2-3	TRBV30	TRBD2	-	TGTGCCTGGAGCCCGGGGGGAGATACGCAGTATTTT	CAWSPGGDTQYF
TRBJ2-3	TRBV30	-	once	TGTGCCTGGAGTGTTCTAGCAGATACGCAGTATTTT	CAWSVLADTQYF
TRBJ1-2	TRBV30	TRBD1	-	TGTGCCTGGAGTGTAGGGGACAGGGTGGGAAATGGCTACACCTTC	CAWSVGDRVGNGYTF
TRBJ1-5	TRBV5-1	-	-	TGCGCCAGCAGCTCAGTCCCTGGCAATCAGCCCCAGCATTTT	CASSSVPGNQPQHF
TRBJ2-1	TRBV28	TRBD2	-	TGTGCCAGCAGTCCTTCTCTAGCGGGAGGGAGGAGCTCCTACAATGAGCAGTTCTTC	CASSPSLAGGRSSYNEQFF
TRBJ1-4	TRBV7-9	-	-	TGTGCCAGCAGCAGCCCCGACGGGGGTGAAAAACTGTTTTTT	CASSSPDGGEKLFF
TRBJ1-4	TRBV30	TRBD1	-	TGTGCCTGGAGAGGGACAGGGATGCCTAATGAAAAACTGTTTTTT	CAWRGTGMPNEKLFF
TRBJ2-1	TRBV28	TRBD2	-	TGTGCCAGCAGTCTTCTGTCGGGGGGTCCGCGCAATGAGCAGTTCTTC	CASSLLSGGPRNEQFF
TRBJ2-1	TRBV15	-	-	TGTGCCACCAGCAGAGATAGGGGTTATGAGCAGTTCTTC	CATSRDRGYEQFF
TRBJ1-6	TRBV25-1	-	-	TGTGCCAGCAGTGAAGGGAATGACGCATCCTATTCACCCCTCCACTTT	CASSEGNDASYSPLHF
TRBJ2-7	TRBV3-1/TRBV3-2	-	-	TGTGCCAGCAGCCAACAGGGCTCCTACGAGCAGTACTTC	CASSQQGSYEQYF
TRBJ2-1	TRBV7-9	TRBD2	-	TGTGCCAGCAGCCCGGCGGGGGGCAACTCCTACAATGAGCAGTTCTTC	CASSPAGGNSYNEQFF
TRBJ2-3	TRBV5-1	TRBD2	once	TGCGCCAGCAGCTCGGGACTAGCCGTCACAGATACGCAGTATTTT	CASSSGLAVTDTQYF